Shown below are 8 T cell receptor beta chains from a single sample sequenced in a study of cytomegalovirus exposure and HLA in healthy donors. The PCR employed 60 Vbeta primers together with 13 Jbeta primers. Clones were sequenced by immunoSEQ multiplex PCR, and TCRdb holds only the in-frame ones, with some missing. Here the sample spans some 160,000 clones, around 72% being singletons. Input material: PBMCs. These receptors originate from a woman aged 40 to 55 in good health and CMV-seropositive.

The CDR3 loop is CASSLREARNTEAFF. Written as DNA, the CDR3 is TGTGCCAGCAGCTTGAGGGAGGCTCGGAACACTGAAGCTTTCTTT. The chain couples TRBV5-6 to TRBJ1-1; D remains ambiguous. Germline assignment: CDR1 SGHDT and CDR2 YYEEEE. The ends were cut back, 1 base at V and 1 base at J, with 11 bases in the middle. This CDR3 is 15 amino acids long.

Regarding this clone: A junction boundary mismatches the germline segment, possibly from a read error. V is TRBV6-1 and J is TRBJ1-2; D ambiguous. This CDR3 contains 12 residues. Germline V CDR1 and CDR2: MNHNS, SASEGT. The CDR3 here is CASSGTNYGCTF. The CDR3 nucleotides are TGTGCCAGCAGTGGAACAAACTATGGCTGCACCTTC.

This clone was found once. The chain links TRBV6-4 to TRBJ1-1; TRBD1 aligns across 11 bases. The CDR3 spans 14 residues. V trimming: 5 bases; J trimming: 12 bases; junction bases outside the gene matches: 11. Germline lookup yields CDR1 MRHNA and CDR2 SNTAGT. The CDR3 loop is CASSTQPGQGGTFF. CDR3 DNA: TGTGCCAGCAGTACCCAACCGGGACAGGGGGGAACTTTCTTT.

The V gene is TRBV2, the J gene TRBJ1-2; 8 bases agree with TRBD1. The ends lost 2 bases at V and 5 bases at J; junction bases unmatched: 10. The CDR3 runs 16 residues. Germline V lookup: CDR1 SNHLY, CDR2 FYNNEI. In DNA, the CDR3 is TGTGCCAGCAGTGAACAGGGCAGGGGGCAAGGATATGGCTACACCTTC. Translating gives CASSEQGRGQGYGYTF.

This chain links TRBV5-4 with TRBJ2-2, with TRBD2 matching over 16 bases. V shed 4 bases, J shed 5 bases, and the junction held 5 bases outside the gene matches. The CDR3 is 17 amino acids. Germline V CDR1 and CDR2: SGHNT, YYREEE (reference sequence). CDR3 loop: CASSGTSGGAVTGELFF. The DNA for the CDR3 is TGTGCCAGCAGCGGGACTAGCGGGGGGGCAGTAACCGGGGAGCTGTTTTTT.

The chain recombines TRBV7-2 with TRBJ1-1; 9 nucleotides line up with TRBD1. This CDR3 has 13 residues. In germline, CDR1 is SGHTA, CDR2 FQGNSA. The junction had 10 bases not matched to a gene; V was cut back by 5 bases and J by 12 bases. CDR3 sequence: CASSRDRERRTFF. CDR3 DNA sequence: TGTGCCAGCAGCCGGGACAGGGAGAGAAGAACTTTCTTT.

As concerns this clone: Other DNA sequences in this specimen translate into the identical CDR3. The chain uses TRBV19 and TRBJ2-3; D unresolved. The V gene's germline CDR1 is LNHDA and CDR2 SQIVND (reference sequence). Trimming took off 2 bases at V and 2 bases at J, with 11 bases between the two ends. CDR3 length equals 15 residues. CDR3: CASSIRSFPTDTQYF. For the CDR3, the DNA is TGTGCCAGTAGTATAAGGAGTTTCCCCACAGATACGCAGTATTTT.

This clone has a single count. The V call is TRBV4-3, the J call TRBJ1-2, with 8 bases aligning to TRBD1. This CDR3 has 13 amino acids. CDR1 LGHNA and CDR2 YSLEER come from the germline V gene. Losses at the gene ends were 3 bases for V and 8 bases for J; bases not matched to a gene: 5. In nucleotides, the CDR3 is TGCGCCAGCAGCCATGAAGGACAGGGCGGCTACACCTTC. This codes for CASSHEGQGGYTF.